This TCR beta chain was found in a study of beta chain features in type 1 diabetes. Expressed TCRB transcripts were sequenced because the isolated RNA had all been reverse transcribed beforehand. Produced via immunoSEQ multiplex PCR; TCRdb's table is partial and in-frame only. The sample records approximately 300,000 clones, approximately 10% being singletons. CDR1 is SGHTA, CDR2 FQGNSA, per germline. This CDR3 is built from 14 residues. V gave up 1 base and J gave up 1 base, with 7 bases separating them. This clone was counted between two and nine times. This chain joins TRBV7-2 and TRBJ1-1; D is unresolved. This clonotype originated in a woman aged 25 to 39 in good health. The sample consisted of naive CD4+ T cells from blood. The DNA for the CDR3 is TGTGCCAGCAGCTTAGGTTACGGGAACACTGAAGCTTTCTTT. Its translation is CASSLGYGNTEAFF.